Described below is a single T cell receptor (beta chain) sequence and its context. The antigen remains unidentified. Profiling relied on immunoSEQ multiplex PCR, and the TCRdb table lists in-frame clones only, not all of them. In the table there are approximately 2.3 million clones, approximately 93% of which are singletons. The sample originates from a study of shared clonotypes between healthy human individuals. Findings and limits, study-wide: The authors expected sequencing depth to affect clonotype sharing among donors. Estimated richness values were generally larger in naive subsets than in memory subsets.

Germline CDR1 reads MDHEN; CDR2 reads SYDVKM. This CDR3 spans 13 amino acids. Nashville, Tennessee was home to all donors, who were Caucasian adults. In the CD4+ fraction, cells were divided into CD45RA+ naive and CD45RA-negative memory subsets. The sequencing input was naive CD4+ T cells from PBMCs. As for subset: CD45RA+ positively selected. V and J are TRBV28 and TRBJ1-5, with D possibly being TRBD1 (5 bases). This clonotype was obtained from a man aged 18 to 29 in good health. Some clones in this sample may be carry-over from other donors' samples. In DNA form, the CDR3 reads TGTGTCGCTCAGGGCAATAGCAATCAGCCCCAGCATTTT. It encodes CVAQGNSNQPQHF.